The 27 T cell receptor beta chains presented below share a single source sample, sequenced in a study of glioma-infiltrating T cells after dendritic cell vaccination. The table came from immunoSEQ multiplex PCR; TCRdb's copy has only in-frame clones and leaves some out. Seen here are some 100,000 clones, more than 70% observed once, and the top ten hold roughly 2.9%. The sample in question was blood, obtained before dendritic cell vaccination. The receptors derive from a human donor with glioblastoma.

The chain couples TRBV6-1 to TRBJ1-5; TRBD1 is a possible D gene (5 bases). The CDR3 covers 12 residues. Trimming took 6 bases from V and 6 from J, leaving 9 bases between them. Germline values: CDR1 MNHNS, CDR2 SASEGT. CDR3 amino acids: CASRTGAQPQHF. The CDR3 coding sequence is TGTGCCAGCAGAACAGGAGCTCAGCCCCAGCATTTT.

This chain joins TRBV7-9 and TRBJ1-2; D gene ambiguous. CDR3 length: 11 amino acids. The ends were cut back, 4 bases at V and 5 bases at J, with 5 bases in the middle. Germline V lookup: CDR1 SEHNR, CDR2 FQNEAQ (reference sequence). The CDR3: CASSSNYGYTF. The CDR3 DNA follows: TGTGCCAGCAGCTCAAATTATGGCTACACCTTC.

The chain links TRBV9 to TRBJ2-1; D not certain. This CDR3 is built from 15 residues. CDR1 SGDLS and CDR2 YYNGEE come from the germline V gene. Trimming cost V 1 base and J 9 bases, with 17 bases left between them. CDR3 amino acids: CASSVSSQPLGEQFF. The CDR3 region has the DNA TGTGCCAGCAGCGTATCTAGTCAGCCCCTTGGTGAGCAGTTCTTC.

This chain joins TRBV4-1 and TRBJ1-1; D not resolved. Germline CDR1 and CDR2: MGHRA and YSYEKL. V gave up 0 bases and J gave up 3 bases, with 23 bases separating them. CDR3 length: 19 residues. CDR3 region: CASSQEAVRSNRGYTEAFF. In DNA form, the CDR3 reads TGCGCCAGCAGCCAAGAAGCGGTCCGTTCCAATCGGGGTTACACTGAAGCTTTCTTT.

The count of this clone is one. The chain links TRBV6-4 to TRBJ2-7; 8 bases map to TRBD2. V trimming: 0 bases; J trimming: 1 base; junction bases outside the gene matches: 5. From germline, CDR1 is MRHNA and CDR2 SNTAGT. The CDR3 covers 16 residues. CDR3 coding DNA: TGTGCCAGCAGTGACTCCTTGCGGGAGGAATCCTACGAGCAGTACTTC. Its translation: CASSDSLREESYEQYF.

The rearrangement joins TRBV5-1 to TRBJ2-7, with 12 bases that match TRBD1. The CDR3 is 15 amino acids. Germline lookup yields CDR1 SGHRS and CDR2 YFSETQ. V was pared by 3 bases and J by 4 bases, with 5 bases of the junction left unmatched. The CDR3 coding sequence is TGCGCCAGCAGCTACGGGACAGGGGGCAGTTACGAGCAGTACTTC. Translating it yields CASSYGTGGSYEQYF. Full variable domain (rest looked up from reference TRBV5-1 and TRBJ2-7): KAGVTQTPRYLIKTRGQQVTLSCSPISGHRSVSWYQQTPGQGLQFLFEYFSETQRNKGNFPGRFSGRQFSNSRSEMNVSTLELGDSALYLCASSYGTGGSYEQYFGPGTRLTVT.

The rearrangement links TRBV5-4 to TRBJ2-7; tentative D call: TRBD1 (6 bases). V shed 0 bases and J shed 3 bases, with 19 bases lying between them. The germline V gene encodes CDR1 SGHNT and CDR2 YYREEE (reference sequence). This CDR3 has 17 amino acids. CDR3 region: CASSLGGLTGTIYEQYF. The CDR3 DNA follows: TGTGCCAGCAGCTTGGGGGGGCTGACAGGCACCATCTACGAGCAGTACTTC.

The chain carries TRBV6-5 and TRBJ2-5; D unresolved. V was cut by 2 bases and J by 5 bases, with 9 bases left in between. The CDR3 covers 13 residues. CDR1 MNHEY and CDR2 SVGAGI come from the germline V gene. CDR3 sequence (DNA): TGTGCCAGCAGTTACACCCGAGCGGAGACCCAGTACTTC. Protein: CASSYTRAETQYF.

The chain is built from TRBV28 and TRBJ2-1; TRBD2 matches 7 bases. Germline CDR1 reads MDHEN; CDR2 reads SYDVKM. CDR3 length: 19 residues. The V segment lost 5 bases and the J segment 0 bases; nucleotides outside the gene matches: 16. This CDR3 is CASSPPYQTSPNSYNEQFF. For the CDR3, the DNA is TGTGCCAGCAGTCCCCCCTACCAGACTAGCCCAAACTCCTACAATGAGCAGTTCTTC.

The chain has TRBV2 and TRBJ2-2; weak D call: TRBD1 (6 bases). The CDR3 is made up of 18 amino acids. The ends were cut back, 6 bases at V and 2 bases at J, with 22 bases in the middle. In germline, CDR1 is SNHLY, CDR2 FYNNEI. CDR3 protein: CASRDSFGLHPNTGELFF. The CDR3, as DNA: TGTGCCAGCAGGGACAGTTTCGGTCTACATCCAAACACCGGGGAGCTGTTTTTT.

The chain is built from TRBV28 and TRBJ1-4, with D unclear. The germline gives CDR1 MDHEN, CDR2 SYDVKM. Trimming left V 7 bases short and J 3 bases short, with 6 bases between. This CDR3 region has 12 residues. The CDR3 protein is CASNGANEKLFF. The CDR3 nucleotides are TGTGCCAGCAATGGAGCTAATGAAAAACTGTTTTTT.

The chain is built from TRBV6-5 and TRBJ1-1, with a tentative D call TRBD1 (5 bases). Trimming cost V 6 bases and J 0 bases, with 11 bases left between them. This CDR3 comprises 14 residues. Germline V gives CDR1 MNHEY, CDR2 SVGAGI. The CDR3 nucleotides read TGTGCCAGCAGGTATGACAGACTGAACACTGAAGCTTTCTTT. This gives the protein CASRYDRLNTEAFF.

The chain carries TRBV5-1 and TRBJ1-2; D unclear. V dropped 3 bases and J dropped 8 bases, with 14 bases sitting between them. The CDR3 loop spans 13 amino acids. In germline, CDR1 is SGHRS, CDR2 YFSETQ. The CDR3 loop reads CASSSPDSGGYTF. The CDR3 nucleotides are TGCGCCAGCAGCTCTCCGGACTCGGGGGGCTACACCTTC.

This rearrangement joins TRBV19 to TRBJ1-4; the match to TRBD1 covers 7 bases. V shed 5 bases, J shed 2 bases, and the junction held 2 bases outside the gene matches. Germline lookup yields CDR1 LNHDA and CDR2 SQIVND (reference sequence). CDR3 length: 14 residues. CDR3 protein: CASSWGQTNEKLFF. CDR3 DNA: TGTGCCAGTAGTTGGGGACAGACTAATGAAAAACTGTTTTTT.

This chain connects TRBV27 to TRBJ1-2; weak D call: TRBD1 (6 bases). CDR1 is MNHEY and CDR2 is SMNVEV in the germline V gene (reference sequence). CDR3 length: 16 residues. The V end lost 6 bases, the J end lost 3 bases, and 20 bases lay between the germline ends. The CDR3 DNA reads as TGTGCCAGCAGCCGCGCGACCCCACAGGGCCACTATGGCTACACCTTC. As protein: CASSRATPQGHYGYTF.

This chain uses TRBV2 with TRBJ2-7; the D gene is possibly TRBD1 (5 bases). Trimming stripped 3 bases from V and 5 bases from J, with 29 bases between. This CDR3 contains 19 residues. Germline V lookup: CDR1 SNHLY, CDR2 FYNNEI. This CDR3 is CASSDGYSPGWVTVHEQYF. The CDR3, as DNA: TGTGCCAGCAGTGACGGTTATTCCCCAGGGTGGGTGACTGTCCACGAGCAGTACTTC.

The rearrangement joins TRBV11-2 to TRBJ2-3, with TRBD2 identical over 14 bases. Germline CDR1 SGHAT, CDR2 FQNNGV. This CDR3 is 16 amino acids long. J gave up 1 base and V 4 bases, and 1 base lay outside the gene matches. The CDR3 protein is CASSSGLAGGTDTQYF. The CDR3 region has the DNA TGTGCCAGCAGCTCGGGACTAGCGGGGGGCACAGATACGCAGTATTTT.

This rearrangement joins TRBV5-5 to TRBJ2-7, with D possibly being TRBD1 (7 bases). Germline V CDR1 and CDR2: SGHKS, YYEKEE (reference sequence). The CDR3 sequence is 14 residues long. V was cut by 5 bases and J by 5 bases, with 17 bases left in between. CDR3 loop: CASRTLTGRHEQYF. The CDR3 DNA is TGTGCCAGCAGGACCCTGACAGGGAGGCACGAGCAGTACTTC. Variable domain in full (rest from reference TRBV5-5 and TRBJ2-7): DAGVTQSPTHLIKTRGQQVTLRCSPISGHKSVSWYQQVLGQGPQFIFQYYEKEERGRGNFPDRFSARQFPNYSSELNVNALLLGDSALYLCASRTLTGRHEQYFGPGTRLTVT.

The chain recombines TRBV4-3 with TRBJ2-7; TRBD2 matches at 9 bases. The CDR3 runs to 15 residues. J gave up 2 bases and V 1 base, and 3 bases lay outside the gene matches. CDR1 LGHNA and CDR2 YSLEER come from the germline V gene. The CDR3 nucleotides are TGCGCCAGCAGCCAAGTGGCTAGCGGGGCCTACGAGCAGTACTTC. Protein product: CASSQVASGAYEQYF.

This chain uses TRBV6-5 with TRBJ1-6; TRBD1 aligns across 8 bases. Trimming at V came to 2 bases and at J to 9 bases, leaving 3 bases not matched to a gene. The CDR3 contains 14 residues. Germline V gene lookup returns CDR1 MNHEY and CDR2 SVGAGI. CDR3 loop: CASSYRQGTSPLHF. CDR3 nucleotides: TGTGCCAGCAGTTACCGACAGGGGACTTCACCCCTCCACTTT.

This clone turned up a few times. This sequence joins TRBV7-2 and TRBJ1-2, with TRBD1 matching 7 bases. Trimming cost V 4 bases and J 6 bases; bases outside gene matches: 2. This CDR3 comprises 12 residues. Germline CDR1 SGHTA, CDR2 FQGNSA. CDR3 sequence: CASSSGQHGYTF. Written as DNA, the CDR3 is TGTGCCAGCAGCTCGGGACAGCATGGCTACACCTTC.

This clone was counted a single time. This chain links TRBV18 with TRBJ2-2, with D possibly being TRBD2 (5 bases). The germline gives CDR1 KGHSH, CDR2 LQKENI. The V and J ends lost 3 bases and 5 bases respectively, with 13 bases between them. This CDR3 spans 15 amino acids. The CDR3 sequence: CASSPVPGRTGELFF. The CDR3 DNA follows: TGTGCCAGCTCACCGGTCCCGGGAAGGACCGGGGAGCTGTTTTTT.

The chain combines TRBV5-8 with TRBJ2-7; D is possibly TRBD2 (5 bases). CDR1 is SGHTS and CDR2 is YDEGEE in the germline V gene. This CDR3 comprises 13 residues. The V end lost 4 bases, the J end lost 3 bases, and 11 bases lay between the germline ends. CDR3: CASSTREIYEQYF. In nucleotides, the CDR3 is TGTGCCAGCAGCACGAGGGAGATCTACGAGCAGTACTTC.

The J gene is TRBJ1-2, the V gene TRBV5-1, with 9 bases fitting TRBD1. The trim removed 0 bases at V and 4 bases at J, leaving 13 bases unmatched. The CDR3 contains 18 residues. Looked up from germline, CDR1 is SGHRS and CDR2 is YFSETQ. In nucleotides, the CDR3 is TGCGCCAGCAGCTTGGGTCTACAGGGGGCGTTTTCAGGCTATGGCTACACCTTC. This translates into CASSLGLQGAFSGYGYTF.

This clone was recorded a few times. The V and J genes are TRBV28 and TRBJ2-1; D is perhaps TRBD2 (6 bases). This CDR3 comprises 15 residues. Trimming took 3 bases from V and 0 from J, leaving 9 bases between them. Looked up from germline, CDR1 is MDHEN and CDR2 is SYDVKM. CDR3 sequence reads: CASSFGGNSYNEQFF. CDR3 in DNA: TGTGCCAGCAGTTTTGGCGGGAACTCCTACAATGAGCAGTTCTTC.

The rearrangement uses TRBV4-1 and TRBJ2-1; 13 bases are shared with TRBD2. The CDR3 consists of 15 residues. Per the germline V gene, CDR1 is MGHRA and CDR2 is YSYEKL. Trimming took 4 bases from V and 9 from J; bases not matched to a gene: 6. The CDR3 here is CASSPPTSGGSEQFF. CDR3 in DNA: TGCGCCAGCAGCCCCCCGACTAGCGGGGGGTCTGAGCAGTTCTTC.

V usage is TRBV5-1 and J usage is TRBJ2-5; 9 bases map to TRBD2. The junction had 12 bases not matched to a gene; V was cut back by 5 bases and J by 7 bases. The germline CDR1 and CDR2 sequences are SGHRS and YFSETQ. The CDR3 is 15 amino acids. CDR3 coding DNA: TGCGCCAGCAGACTGGAGGGCGGGAGGGCCGGGACCCAGTACTTC. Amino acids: CASRLEGGRAGTQYF.